Below are 24 T cell receptor beta chains sequenced from a single sample in a study of blood T cell repertoires in COVID-19. Data came from immunoSEQ multiplex PCR; TCRdb stores just in-frame clones and leaves some out. This table holds around 250,000 clones, approximately 84% found once. Source material: peripheral blood. These receptors all stem from a woman aged 80 or older with acute or convalescent COVID-19.

The count of this clone is one. The genes are TRBV7-9 and TRBJ2-3; possible D gene TRBD2, 5 bases. Per germline, CDR1 SEHNR and CDR2 FQNEAQ (reference sequence). V dropped 1 base and J dropped 4 bases, with 9 bases sitting between them. The CDR3 has 14 residues. CDR3 amino acids: CASSLGGSADTQYF. As DNA, the CDR3 is TGTGCCAGCAGCTTAGGAGGGAGCGCAGATACGCAGTATTTT.

V gene TRBV5-6 combines with J gene TRBJ2-5; 8 nucleotides match TRBD2. Germline assignment: CDR1 SGHDT and CDR2 YYEEEE. Unmatched junction bases numbered 17, after V lost 10 bases and J lost 9 bases. The CDR3 is 14 residues long. The CDR3 region is CAHNPGRGVWAQYF. The CDR3 nucleotides are TGTGCCCACAACCCTGGGCGGGGGGTCTGGGCCCAGTACTTC.

The chain is built from TRBV7-2 and TRBJ1-5; 7 bases fit TRBD1. Germline V gene lookup returns CDR1 SGHTA and CDR2 FQGNSA. This CDR3 is built from 14 residues. With 5 bases clipped from V and 5 bases from J, the junction kept 6 bases outside the gene matches. This chain's CDR3 is CASSLNRGDQPQHF. The CDR3 region has the DNA TGTGCCAGCAGCCTCAACAGGGGCGATCAGCCCCAGCATTTT.

The chain couples TRBV5-5 to TRBJ1-3; D is perhaps TRBD1 (6 bases). Trimming shortened V by 4 bases and J by 0 bases, and 11 bases separated the two germline ends. CDR1 and CDR2 (germline): SGHKS, YYEKEE (reference sequence). This CDR3 has 15 residues. The DNA of the CDR3 is TGTGCCAGCAGCCGGACAGACTACTCTGGAAACACCATATATTTT. Translated: CASSRTDYSGNTIYF.

This clone has just a few counts. V usage is TRBV20-1 and J usage is TRBJ2-1; 7 bases align to TRBD1. Losses at the gene ends were 5 bases for V and 7 bases for J; bases not matched to a gene: 2. CDR3 length equals 11 residues. Germline-derived CDR1 and CDR2 are DFQATT and SNEGSKA (reference sequence). CDR3 in DNA: TGCAGTGCTGGACAGGTGAATGAGCAGTTCTTC. Translating it yields CSAGQVNEQFF.

The chain joins TRBV7-2 to TRBJ1-2; possibly TRBD1 for D (5 bases). This CDR3 has 16 amino acids. Germline-derived CDR1 and CDR2 are SGHTA and FQGNSA. V was cut by 5 bases and J by 1 base, with 17 bases left in between. The CDR3 protein is CASSPPAGGYNYGYTF. The CDR3 DNA reads as TGTGCCAGCAGCCCCCCGGCCGGGGGGTATAACTATGGCTACACCTTC.

This chain links TRBV2 with TRBJ1-1; D not certain. This CDR3 is built from 14 residues. Trimming pared 2 bases from V and 0 bases from J, leaving 7 bases between. Germline lookup yields CDR1 SNHLY and CDR2 FYNNEI. This chain's CDR3 is CASSERVMNTEAFF. CDR3 DNA: TGTGCCAGCAGTGAACGCGTCATGAACACTGAAGCTTTCTTT.

J is TRBJ2-1 and V is TRBV24-1, with 12 bases that match TRBD1. V shed 6 bases and J 0 bases; nucleotides not matched to a gene: 8. The V gene's germline CDR1 is KGHDR and CDR2 SFDVKD. This CDR3 is built from 18 residues. In DNA form, the CDR3 reads TGTGCCACCAGTAGGGGACAGGGGGCGCGTAGCTCCTACAATGAGCAGTTCTTC. It specifies CATSRGQGARSSYNEQFF.

The gene calls are TRBV18 and TRBJ2-7, with 9 nucleotides matching TRBD2. Germline V lookup: CDR1 KGHSH, CDR2 LQKENI. V lost 5 bases, J lost 7 bases, and 12 bases stayed unmatched. The CDR3 loop spans 15 amino acids. In nucleotides, the CDR3 is TGTGCCAGCTCAGGCTTGGGACTAGCTGTAGGGGAGCAGTACTTC. Its translation: CASSGLGLAVGEQYF.

V gene TRBV5-1 combines with J gene TRBJ1-3; a weak D match, TRBD1 (5 bases). CDR3 size: 17 residues. Germline V gives CDR1 SGHRS, CDR2 YFSETQ. V was pared by 1 base and J by 6 bases, with 20 bases between. The CDR3 coding sequence is TGCGCCAGCAGCTTGTTACTCAGCGGGGACTCAGTAAACACCATATATTTT. Encoded protein: CASSLLLSGDSVNTIYF.

This rearrangement joins TRBV5-8 to TRBJ2-7; TRBD2 is a possible D gene (6 bases). CDR3 size: 13 residues. The germline V gene has CDR1 SGHTS and CDR2 YDEGEE. Trimming took 8 bases from V and 7 from J, leaving 19 bases between them. CDR3 sequence: CASYAGRGGEQYF. The CDR3 nucleotides read TGTGCCAGTTACGCAGGCCGCGGAGGGGAGCAGTACTTC. Full variable domain (outside the CDR3, taken from reference TRBV5-8 and TRBJ2-7): EAGVTQSPTHLIKTRGQQATLRCSPISGHTSVYWYQQALGLGLQFLLWYDEGEERNRGNFPPRFSGRQFPNYSSELNVNALELEDSALYLCASYAGRGGEQYFGPGTRLTVT.

V usage is TRBV3-1 (or the pseudogene TRBV3-2) and J usage is TRBJ2-7, with a possible D match to TRBD2 (5 bases). Per germline, CDR1 LGHDT and CDR2 YNNKEL (reference sequence). The CDR3 consists of 14 residues. Trimming left V 2 bases short and J 2 bases short, with 10 bases between. The chain's CDR3 is CASSQTTRPYEQYF. CDR3 in DNA: TGTGCCAGCAGCCAAACAACTAGACCCTACGAGCAGTACTTC.

This sequence joins TRBV4-2 and TRBJ2-3; 16 bases agree with TRBD2. The CDR3 length is 18 residues. With 1 base clipped from V and 6 bases from J, the junction kept 7 bases outside the gene matches. The germline V gene has CDR1 LGHNA and CDR2 YNFKEQ. The CDR3 sequence is CASSQAGTSGRGADTQYF. DNA of the CDR3: TGTGCCAGCAGCCAAGCGGGGACTAGCGGGAGGGGTGCGGATACGCAGTATTTT.

The chain carries TRBV9 and TRBJ2-1; D possibly corresponds to TRBD2 (5 bases). Germline values: CDR1 SGDLS, CDR2 YYNGEE. Trimming stripped 4 bases from V and 0 bases from J, with 14 bases between. The CDR3 extends over 16 amino acids. CDR3 nucleotides: TGTGCCAGCAGCCTCGTAGCGTCGAGCTCCTACAATGAGCAGTTCTTC. As protein: CASSLVASSSYNEQFF.

The chain uses TRBV11-2 and TRBJ2-1; 11 nucleotides agree with TRBD2. The CDR3 is 16 amino acids. V lost 5 bases and J lost 5; bases outside the gene matches: 8. CDR1 SGHAT and CDR2 FQNNGV come from the germline V gene. CDR3 bases: TGTGCCAGCAGCCGGGTACTAGCGGGAGAGGACAATGAGCAGTTCTTC. This sequence encodes CASSRVLAGEDNEQFF.

The J gene is TRBJ2-1, the V gene TRBV6-1, with D unresolved. The CDR3 has 15 amino acids. Germline V gene sequence: CDR1 MNHNS, CDR2 SASEGT. The V end was cut by 0 bases, the J end by 4 bases, with 10 bases between. The CDR3 bases are TGTGCCAGCAGTGAAGCGACCCAGGTATACAATGAGCAGTTCTTC. This translates into CASSEATQVYNEQFF.

This clone appeared once. The chain recombines TRBV28 with TRBJ1-3, with D maybe TRBD1 (6 bases). V was clipped by 6 bases and J by 0 bases, with 15 bases between them. Looked up from germline, CDR1 is MDHEN and CDR2 is SYDVKM. The CDR3 sequence is 16 residues long. DNA of the CDR3: TGTGCCAGCAGGCCGAGGACAGCGTTCTCTGGAAACACCATATATTTT. The encoded protein is CASRPRTAFSGNTIYF.

This clone appeared a single time. The chain combines TRBV28 with TRBJ1-2, with D possibly being TRBD1 (5 bases). The CDR3 extends over 16 amino acids. V lost 2 bases to trimming and J lost 5 bases, with 18 bases between them. Germline CDR1 and CDR2: MDHEN and SYDVKM. The CDR3 DNA sequence: TGTGCCAGCAGTTTAGGGGCAGGAGCAGGAACTTATGGCTACACCTTC. Amino acid sequence: CASSLGAGAGTYGYTF.

V usage is TRBV18 and J usage is TRBJ2-1, with TRBD2 identical over 7 bases. The trim removed 3 bases at V and 1 base at J, leaving 9 bases unmatched. The CDR3 contains 17 residues. In germline, CDR1 is KGHSH, CDR2 LQKENI. The CDR3 region is CASSPSGTGGSYNEQFF. Here the CDR3 DNA reads TGTGCCAGCTCACCCTCCGGGACGGGGGGTTCCTACAATGAGCAGTTCTTC.

This chain connects TRBV3-1 (or the pseudogene TRBV3-2) to TRBJ2-7; TRBD1 might be the D (6 bases). V lost 1 base and J lost 2, with 21 bases in between. Germline-derived CDR1 and CDR2 are LGHDT and YNNKEL (reference sequence). The CDR3 length is 18 residues. The CDR3 coding sequence is TGTGCCAGCAGCCAAGTAGTAGGGGGTCTAACCTCTCCCTACGAGCAGTACTTC. Translation: CASSQVVGGLTSPYEQYF.

The rearrangement links TRBV5-1 to TRBJ2-2; unclear D gene. The CDR3 runs to 15 residues. Trimming left V 0 bases short and J 4 bases short, with 10 bases between. The V gene's germline CDR1 is SGHRS and CDR2 YFSETQ. CDR3 coding DNA: TGCGCCAGCAGCTTGGGACTCGCCGGCACCGGGGAGCTGTTTTTT. It translates to CASSLGLAGTGELFF.

V gene TRBV18 combines with J gene TRBJ1-1; 9 bases line up with TRBD1. Germline V CDR1 and CDR2: KGHSH, LQKENI. This CDR3 comprises 13 residues. J was trimmed by 7 bases and V by 4 bases; bases with no gene match: 4. CDR3 bases: TGTGCCAGCTCACGGGACAGGGATGTTGAAGCTTTCTTT. This codes for CASSRDRDVEAFF.

The rearrangement links TRBV4-1 to TRBJ2-5; 8 positions match TRBD1. Germline V lookup: CDR1 MGHRA, CDR2 YSYEKL. The CDR3 contains 15 residues. Unmatched junction bases numbered 7, after V lost 5 bases and J lost 2 bases. The DNA for the CDR3 is TGCGCCAGCAGCGGTCCCAGACAGGGGCAAGAGACCCAGTACTTC. Protein sequence: CASSGPRQGQETQYF.

V gene TRBV21-1 combines with J gene TRBJ2-5; TRBD1 is the table's D call, not checked against the DNA. TRBV21-1 is a known pseudogene. CDR3 length equals 16 residues. The CDR3 DNA reads as TGTGCCAGCAGCGACTTGGACAGGGGTGTCCAAGAGACCCAGTACTTC. It translates to CASSDLDRGVQETQYF.